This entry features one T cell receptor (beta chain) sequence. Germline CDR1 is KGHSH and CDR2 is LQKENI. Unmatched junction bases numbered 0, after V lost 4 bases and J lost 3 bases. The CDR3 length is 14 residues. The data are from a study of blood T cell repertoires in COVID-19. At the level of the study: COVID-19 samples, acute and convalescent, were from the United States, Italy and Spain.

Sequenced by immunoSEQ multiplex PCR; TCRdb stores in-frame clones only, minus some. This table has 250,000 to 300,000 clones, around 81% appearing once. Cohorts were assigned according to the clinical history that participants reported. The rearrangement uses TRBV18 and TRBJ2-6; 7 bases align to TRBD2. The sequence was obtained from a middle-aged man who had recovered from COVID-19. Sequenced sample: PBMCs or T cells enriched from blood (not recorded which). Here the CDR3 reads CASSQRGGANVLTF. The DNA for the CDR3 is TGTGCCAGCTCACAGCGGGGTGGGGCCAACGTCCTGACTTTC.